A selection of T cell receptor beta chains follows, all from one sample in a study of Ad26.COV2.S vaccination and SARS-CoV-2 variants. TCRdb's copy holds only in-frame clones and misses some; the assay was immunoSEQ multiplex PCR. Of roughly 140,000 clones in the sample, roughly 85% were seen once. The sample was peripheral blood, taken after recovery from COVID-19. The source is a human donor who had recovered from COVID-19. Each CDR3 is given with its conserved first and last residue.

j_gene | v_gene | CDR3aa
TRBJ2-7 | TRBV7-9 | CASSPREGISYEQYF
TRBJ1-3 | TRBV28 | CASSSGYRLSEKNTIYF
TRBJ1-1 | TRBV2 | CASRTVLMNTEAFF
TRBJ2-7 | TRBV27 | CASSRTGSSSYEQYF
TRBJ1-2 | TRBV7-2 | CASSLSPTYGYTF
TRBJ2-7 | TRBV24-1 | CATSPSNSYEQYF
TRBJ1-2 | TRBV10-3 | CAISDLRNYGYTF
TRBJ1-1 | TRBV7-2 | CASSLLRGQGAEAFF
TRBJ2-5 | TRBV13 | CASSLLPQETQYF
TRBJ2-3 | TRBV19 | CASSIGSGTDTQYF
TRBJ1-1 | TRBV30 | CAWSPGTANTEAFF
TRBJ2-1 | TRBV6-2/TRBV6-3 | CASSTERGSYNEQFF
TRBJ1-1 | TRBV18 | CASSPGQNTEAFF
TRBJ2-2 | TRBV5-1 | CASSLQAGGELFF
TRBJ1-2 | TRBV6-2/TRBV6-3 | CASSGGSGYTF
TRBJ2-7 | TRBV7-8 | CASSSYYEQYF
TRBJ2-1 | TRBV6-2/TRBV6-3 | CASSWGREQFF
TRBJ1-5 | TRBV18 | CASSDTGNNQPQHF
TRBJ2-5 | TRBV5-4 | CASSSPGLAGEETQYF
TRBJ2-2 | TRBV5-5 | CASSRVYTGELFF
TRBJ2-2 | TRBV11-2 | CASSPNRGVGELFF
TRBJ1-2 | TRBV10-2 | CASSESEVSPGYTF
TRBJ2-7 | TRBV7-2 | CASSLNEGAYEQYF
TRBJ2-5 | TRBV28 | CASSLRVGGGTQYF
TRBJ2-1 | TRBV6-5 | CASSYVGYNEQFF
TRBJ1-1 | TRBV29-1 | CSVRGGGPNTEAFF
TRBJ2-3 | TRBV6-5 | CASSSVLAIHLDTQYF
TRBJ1-2 | TRBV7-9 | CASSFRVEGYTF
TRBJ1-1 | TRBV6-5 | CASMQGWGGTEAFF
TRBJ2-4 | TRBV24-1 | CATSDLLGIQYF
TRBJ2-5 | TRBV28 | CASSLMGRVETQYF
TRBJ2-7 | TRBV5-4 | CASSWTGGLSYEQYF
TRBJ1-5 | TRBV19 | CASSLTGRINSNQPQHF
TRBJ1-1 | TRBV4-3 | CASSPEKEYTEAFF
TRBJ2-7 | TRBV27 | CASSLTGSYEQYF
TRBJ2-3 | TRBV29-1 | CSVAPGSLADTQYF
TRBJ2-7 | TRBV4-3 | CASSFYPGDYEQYF
TRBJ2-1 | TRBV19 | CASSTQTGSNEQFF
TRBJ1-4 | TRBV7-8 | CASSLNSRATNEKLFF
TRBJ1-2 | TRBV10-3 | CAISDPDRAYGYTF
TRBJ1-2 | TRBV28 | CASATSNYGYTF
TRBJ2-5 | TRBV24-1 | CATSDFYTETQYF
TRBJ2-7 | TRBV28 | CASSLPSSYEQYF
TRBJ2-7 | TRBV7-9 | CASSLAAEESYEQYF
TRBJ1-1 | TRBV5-6 | CASSPIAPADTEAFF
TRBJ1-2 | TRBV5-4 | CASSPRTGPQYYGYTF
TRBJ1-1 | TRBV30 | CACTGTGRKEAFF
TRBJ2-1 | TRBV4-3 | CASSRRLAGSLQFF